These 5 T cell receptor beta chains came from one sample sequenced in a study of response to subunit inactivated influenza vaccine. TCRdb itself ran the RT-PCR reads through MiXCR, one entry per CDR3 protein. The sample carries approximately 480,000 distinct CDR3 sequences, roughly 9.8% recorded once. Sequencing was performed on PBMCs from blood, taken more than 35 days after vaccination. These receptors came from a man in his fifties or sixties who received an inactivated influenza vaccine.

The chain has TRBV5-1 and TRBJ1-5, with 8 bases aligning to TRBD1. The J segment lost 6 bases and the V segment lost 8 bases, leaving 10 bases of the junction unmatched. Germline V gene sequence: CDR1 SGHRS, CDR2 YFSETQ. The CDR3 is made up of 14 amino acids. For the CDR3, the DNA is TGCGCCAGGAGCGTACAGGGGGAGGGTCAGCCCCAGCATTTT. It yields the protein CARSVQGEGQPQHF.

Here the CDR3 DNA reads TGTGCCAGCAGCCAAGGCGGGAGGGCCTTCGGCGAGCAGTACTTC. It specifies CASSQGGRAFGEQYF. This chain uses TRBV3-1 with TRBJ2-7; 9 bases line up with TRBD2. Germline loops: CDR1 LGHDT, CDR2 YNNKEL (reference sequence). This CDR3 is built from 15 residues. V shed 1 base, J shed 6 bases, and the junction held 7 bases outside the gene matches.

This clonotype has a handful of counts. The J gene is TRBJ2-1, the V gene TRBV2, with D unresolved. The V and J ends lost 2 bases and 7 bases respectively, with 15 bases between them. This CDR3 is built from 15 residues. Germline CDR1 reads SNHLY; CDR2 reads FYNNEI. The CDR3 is CASSELRIPRNEQFF. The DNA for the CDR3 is TGTGCCAGCAGTGAATTACGTATTCCTAGGAATGAGCAGTTCTTC.

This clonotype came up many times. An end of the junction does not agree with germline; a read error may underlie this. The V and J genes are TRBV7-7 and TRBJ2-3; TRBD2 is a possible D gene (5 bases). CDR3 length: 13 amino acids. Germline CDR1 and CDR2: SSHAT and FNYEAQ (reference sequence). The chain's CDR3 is CASSLVVANRQYF. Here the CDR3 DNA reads TGTGCTAGCAGCTTAGTCGTAGCGAACAGGCAGTATTTT.

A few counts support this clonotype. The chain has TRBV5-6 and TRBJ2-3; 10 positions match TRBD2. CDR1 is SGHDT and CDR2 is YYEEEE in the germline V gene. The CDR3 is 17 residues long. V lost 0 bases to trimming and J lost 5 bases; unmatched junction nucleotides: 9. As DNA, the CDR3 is TGTGCCAGCAGCTTGGTGCTCAGCGGGGGGGCGGGAGATACGCAGTATTTT. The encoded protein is CASSLVLSGGAGDTQYF.